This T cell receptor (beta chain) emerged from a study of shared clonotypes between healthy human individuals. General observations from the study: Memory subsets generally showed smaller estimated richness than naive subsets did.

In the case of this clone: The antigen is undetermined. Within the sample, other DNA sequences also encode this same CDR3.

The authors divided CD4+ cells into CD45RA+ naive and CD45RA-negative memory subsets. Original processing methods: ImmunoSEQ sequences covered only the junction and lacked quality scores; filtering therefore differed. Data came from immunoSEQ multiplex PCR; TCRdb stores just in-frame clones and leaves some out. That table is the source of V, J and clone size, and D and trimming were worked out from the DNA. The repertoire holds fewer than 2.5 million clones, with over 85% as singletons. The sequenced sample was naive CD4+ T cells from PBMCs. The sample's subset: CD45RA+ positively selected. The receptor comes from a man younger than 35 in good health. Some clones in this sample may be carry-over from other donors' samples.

CDR3 in amino acids: CASSLGLAGVYEQYF. The CDR3 region has the DNA TGTGCCAGCAGTTTAGGACTAGCCGGTGTCTACGAGCAGTACTTC. This chain links TRBV28 with TRBJ2-7; 8 nucleotides match TRBD2. CDR1 is MDHEN and CDR2 is SYDVKM in the germline V gene. This CDR3 is 15 amino acids long. Trimming at V came to 2 bases and at J to 3 bases, leaving 6 bases not matched to a gene.